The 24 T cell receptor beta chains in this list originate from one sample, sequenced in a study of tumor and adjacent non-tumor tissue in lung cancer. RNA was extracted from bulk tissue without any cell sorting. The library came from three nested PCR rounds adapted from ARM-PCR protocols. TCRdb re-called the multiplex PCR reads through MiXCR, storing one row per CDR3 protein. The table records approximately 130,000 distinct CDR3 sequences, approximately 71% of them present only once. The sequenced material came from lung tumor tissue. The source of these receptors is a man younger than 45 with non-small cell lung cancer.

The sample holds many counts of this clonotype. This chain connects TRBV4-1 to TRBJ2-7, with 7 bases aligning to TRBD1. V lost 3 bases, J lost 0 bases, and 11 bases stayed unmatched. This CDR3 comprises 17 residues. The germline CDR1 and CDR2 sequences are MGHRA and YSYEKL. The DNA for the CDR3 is TGCGCCAGCAGCCACCCGGTAGGGGACAGTGGCTCCTACGAGCAGTACTTC. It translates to CASSHPVGDSGSYEQYF.

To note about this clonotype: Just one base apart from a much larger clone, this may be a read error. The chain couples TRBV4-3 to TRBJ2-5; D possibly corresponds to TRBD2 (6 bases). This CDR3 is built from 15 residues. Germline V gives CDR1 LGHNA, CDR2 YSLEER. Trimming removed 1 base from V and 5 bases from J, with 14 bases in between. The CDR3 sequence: CASSQGRARSETQYF. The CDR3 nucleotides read TGCGCCAGCAGCCAAGGGAGGGCGAGGTCGGAGACCCAGTACTTC.

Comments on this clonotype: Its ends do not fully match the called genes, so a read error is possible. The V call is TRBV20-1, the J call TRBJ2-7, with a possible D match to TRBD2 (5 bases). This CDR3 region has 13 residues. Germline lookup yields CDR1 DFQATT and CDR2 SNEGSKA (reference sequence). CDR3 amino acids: CSARGEALGEQYF. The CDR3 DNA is TGCAGTGCTAGAGGAGAGGCCCTGGGAGAGCAATACTTC.

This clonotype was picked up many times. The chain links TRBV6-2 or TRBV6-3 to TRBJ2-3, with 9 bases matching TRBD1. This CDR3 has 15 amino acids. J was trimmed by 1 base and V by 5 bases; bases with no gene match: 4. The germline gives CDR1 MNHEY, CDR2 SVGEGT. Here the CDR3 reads CASSDRTGGTDTQYF. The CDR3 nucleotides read TGTGCCAGCAGTGACCGGACAGGGGGCACAGATACGCAGTATTTT.

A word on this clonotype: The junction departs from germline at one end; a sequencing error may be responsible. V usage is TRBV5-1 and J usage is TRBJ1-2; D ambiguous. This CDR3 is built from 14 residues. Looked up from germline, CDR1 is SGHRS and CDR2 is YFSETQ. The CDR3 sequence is CASSFGIANYGYTF. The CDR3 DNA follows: TGCGCCAGCAGCTTTGGGATAGCTAACTATGGCTACACCTTT.

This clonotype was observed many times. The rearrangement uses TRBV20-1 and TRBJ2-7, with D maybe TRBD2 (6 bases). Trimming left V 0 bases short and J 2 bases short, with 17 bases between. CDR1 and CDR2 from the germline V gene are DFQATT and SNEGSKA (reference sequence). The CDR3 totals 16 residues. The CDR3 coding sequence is TGCAGTGCTAGAGATCTCGGGACGGGAGACGCCTACGAGCAGTACTTC. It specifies CSARDLGTGDAYEQYF.

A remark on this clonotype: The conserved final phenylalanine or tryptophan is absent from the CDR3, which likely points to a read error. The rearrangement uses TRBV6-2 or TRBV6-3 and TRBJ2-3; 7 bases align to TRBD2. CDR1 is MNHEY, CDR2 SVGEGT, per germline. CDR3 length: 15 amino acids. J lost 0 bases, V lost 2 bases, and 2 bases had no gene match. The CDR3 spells CASSYDGGSTDTQYI. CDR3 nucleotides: TGTGCCAGCAGTTACGACGGGGGGAGCACAGATACGCAGTATATT.

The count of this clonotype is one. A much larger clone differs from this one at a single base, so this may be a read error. In nucleotides, the CDR3 is TGCGCCAGCAGCCAAGCAAGGAGCCAGGGCCTAGCGGGGCAAGAGACCCAGTACTTC. Amino acids: CASSQARSQGLAGQETQYF. The gene calls are TRBV4-3 and TRBJ2-5; the match to TRBD2 covers 9 bases. Looked up from germline, CDR1 is LGHNA and CDR2 is YSLEER. The junction had 14 bases not matched to a gene; V was cut back by 1 base and J by 2 bases. The CDR3 extends over 19 amino acids.

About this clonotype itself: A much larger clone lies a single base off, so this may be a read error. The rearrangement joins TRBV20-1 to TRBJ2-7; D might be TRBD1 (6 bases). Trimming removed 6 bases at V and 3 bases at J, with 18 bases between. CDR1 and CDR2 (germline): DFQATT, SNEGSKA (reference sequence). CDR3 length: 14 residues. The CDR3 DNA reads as TGCAGTGCGTTCAAGGGGACACTTGGCTACGAGCAGTACTTC. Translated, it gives CSAFKGTLGYEQYF.

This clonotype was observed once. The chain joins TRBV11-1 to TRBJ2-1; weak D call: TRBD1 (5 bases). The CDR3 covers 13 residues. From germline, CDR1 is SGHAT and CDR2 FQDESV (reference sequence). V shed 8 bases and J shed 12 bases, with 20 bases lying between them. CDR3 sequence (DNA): TGTGCCAGCCGACAGACAGCCCCCGATGTGCAGTTCTTC. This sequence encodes CASRQTAPDVQFF.

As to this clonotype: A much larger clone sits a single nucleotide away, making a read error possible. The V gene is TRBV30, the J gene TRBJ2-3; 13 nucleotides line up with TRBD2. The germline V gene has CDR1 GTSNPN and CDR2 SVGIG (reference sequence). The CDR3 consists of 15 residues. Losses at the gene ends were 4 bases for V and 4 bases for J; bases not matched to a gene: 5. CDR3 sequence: CAWTVLAGGPDTQYF. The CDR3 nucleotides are TGTGCCTGGACTGTACTAGCGGGAGGGCCAGATACGCAGTATTTT.

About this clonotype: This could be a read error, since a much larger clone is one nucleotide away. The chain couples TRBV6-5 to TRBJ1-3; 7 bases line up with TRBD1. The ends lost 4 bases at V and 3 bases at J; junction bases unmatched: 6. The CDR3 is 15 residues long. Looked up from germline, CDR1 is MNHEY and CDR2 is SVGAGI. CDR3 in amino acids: CASSSLQGVGNTIYF. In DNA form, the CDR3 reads TGTGCCAGCAGTTCCCTGCAGGGGGTTGGAAACACCATATATTTT.

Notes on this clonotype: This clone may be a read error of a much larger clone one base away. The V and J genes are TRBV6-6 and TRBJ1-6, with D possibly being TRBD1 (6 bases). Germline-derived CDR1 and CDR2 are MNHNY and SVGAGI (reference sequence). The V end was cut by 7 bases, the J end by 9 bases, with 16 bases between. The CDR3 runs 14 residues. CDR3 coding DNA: TGTGCCAGCAATTCTCAGGGGTTGGGTTCACCCCTCCACTTT. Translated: CASNSQGLGSPLHF.

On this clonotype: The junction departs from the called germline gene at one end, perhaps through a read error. CDR3 region: CSARVGLAAKTQYF. The CDR3, as DNA: TGCAGTGCCAGAGTGGGGCTAGCTGCCAAGACCCAGTACTTC. The rearrangement joins TRBV20-1 to TRBJ2-5; TRBD1 or TRBD2 may be the D gene (5 bases each). This CDR3 spans 14 amino acids. Germline V lookup: CDR1 DFQATT, CDR2 SNEGSKA (reference sequence).

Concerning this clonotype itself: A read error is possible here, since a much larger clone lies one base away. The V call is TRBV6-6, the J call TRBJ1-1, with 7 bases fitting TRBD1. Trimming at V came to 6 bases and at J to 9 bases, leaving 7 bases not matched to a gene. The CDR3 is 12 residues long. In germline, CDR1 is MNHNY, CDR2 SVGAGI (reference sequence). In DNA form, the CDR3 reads TGTGCCAGCAGACGAGAGGGACAGCAAGCTTTCTTT. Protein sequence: CASRREGQQAFF.

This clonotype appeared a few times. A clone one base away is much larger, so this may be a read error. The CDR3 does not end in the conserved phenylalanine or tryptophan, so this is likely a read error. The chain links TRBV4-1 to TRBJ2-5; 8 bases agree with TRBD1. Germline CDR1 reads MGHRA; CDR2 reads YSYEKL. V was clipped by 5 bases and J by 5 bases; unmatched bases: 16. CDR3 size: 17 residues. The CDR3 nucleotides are TGCGCCAGCAGCAGTACGACTCCAGGGGGCGCGAAGGAGACCCAGTACTCC. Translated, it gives CASSSTTPGGAKETQYS.

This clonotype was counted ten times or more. CDR3 DNA sequence: TGTGCCAGCAGCACGACCCGGAGGGATTACAATGAGCAGTTCTTC. This translates into CASSTTRRDYNEQFF. The rearrangement links TRBV12-3 or TRBV12-4 to TRBJ2-1; weak D call: TRBD2 (6 bases). Trimming removed 6 bases from V and 4 bases from J, with 16 bases in between. The CDR3 has 15 residues.

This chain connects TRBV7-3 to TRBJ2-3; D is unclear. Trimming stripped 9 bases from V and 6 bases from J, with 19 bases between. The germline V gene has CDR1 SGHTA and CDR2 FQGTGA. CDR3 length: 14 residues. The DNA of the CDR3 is TGTGCCAGAAGCCTGGTGAACTTGCGGGATACGCAGTATTTT. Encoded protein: CARSLVNLRDTQYF.

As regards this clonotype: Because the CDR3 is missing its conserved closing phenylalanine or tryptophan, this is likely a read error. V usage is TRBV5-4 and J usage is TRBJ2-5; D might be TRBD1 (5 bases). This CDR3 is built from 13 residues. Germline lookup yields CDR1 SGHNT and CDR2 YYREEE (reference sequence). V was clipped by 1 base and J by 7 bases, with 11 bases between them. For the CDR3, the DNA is TGTGCCAGCAGCTTGCAGAATCAGGGGACCCAGTACCTC. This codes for CASSLQNQGTQYL.

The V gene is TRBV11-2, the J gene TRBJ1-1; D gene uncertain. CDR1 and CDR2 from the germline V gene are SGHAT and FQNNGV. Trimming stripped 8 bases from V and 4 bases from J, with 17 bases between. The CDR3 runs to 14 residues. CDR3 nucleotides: TGTGCCAGCTACATAGAGAGGGAGAGCACTGAAGCTTTCTTT. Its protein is CASYIERESTEAFF. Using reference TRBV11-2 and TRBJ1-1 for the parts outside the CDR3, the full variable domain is EAGVAQSPRYKIIEKRQSVAFWCNPISGHATLYWYQQILGQGPKLLIQFQNNGVVDDSQLPKDRFSAERLKGVDSTLKIQPAKLEDSAVYLCASYIERESTEAFFGQGTRLTVV.

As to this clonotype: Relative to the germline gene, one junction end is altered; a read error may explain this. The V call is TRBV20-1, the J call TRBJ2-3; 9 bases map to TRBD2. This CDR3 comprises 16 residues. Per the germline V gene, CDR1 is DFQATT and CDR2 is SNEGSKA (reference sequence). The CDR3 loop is CSVSPPSSGVRDMQYF. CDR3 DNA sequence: TGCAGTGTTAGTCCCCCCTCTAGCGGGGTAAGAGATATGCAGTATTTT.

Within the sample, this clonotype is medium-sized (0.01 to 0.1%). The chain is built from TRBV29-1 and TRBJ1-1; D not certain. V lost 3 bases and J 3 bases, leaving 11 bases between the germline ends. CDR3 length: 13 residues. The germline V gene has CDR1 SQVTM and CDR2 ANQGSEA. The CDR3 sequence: CSVDAAVDTEAFF. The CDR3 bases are TGCAGCGTTGATGCAGCGGTGGACACTGAAGCTTTCTTT.

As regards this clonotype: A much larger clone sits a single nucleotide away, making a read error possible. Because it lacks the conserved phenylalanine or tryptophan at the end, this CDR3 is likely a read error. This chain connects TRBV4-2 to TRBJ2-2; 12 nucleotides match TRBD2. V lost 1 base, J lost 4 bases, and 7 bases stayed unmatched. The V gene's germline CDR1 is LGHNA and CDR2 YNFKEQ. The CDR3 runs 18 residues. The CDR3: CASSQVASGGGGTGELFL. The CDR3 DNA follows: TGTGCCAGCAGCCAAGTGGCTAGCGGGGGGGGCGGCACCGGGGAGCTGTTTCTT.

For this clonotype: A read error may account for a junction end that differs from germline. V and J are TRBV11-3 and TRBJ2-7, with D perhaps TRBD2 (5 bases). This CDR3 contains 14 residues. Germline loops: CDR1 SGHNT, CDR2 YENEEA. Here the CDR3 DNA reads TGTGTCAGCAGCTCTATGCTCCGGGACTACGAGCAGTACTTC. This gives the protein CVSSSMLRDYEQYF.